The clone carrying this T cell receptor beta chain came up a few times. The data stem from a study of blood T cell repertoires in COVID-19. Clones were sequenced by immunoSEQ multiplex PCR, and TCRdb holds only the in-frame ones, with some missing. The table includes some 110,000 clones, 65% to 90% detected once. Sequencing input: peripheral blood. This TCR came from a man aged 50-59 years with acute or convalescent COVID-19.

The CDR3, as DNA: TGTGCCAGCAGCCCGGGGCTGGGACAGCACTATGGCTACACCTTC. Its translation: CASSPGLGQHYGYTF. The chain employs TRBV7-9 and TRBJ1-2; TRBD1 agrees at 7 bases. CDR1 is SEHNR, CDR2 FQNEAQ, per germline (reference sequence). The CDR3 spans 15 residues. V trimming: 5 bases; J trimming: 3 bases; junction bases outside the gene matches: 9. Based on the CDR3 plus reference TRBV7-9 and TRBJ1-2, the full variable domain is DTGVSQNPRHKITKRGQNVTFRCDPISEHNRLYWYRQTLGQGPEFLTYFQNEAQLEKSRLLSDRFSAERPKGSFSTLEIQRTEQGDSAMYLCASSPGLGQHYGYTFGSGTRLTVV.